The entry that follows covers one T cell receptor beta chain sequence. The source of the sample is a study of blood T cell repertoires in COVID-19. On the study more broadly: COVID-19 samples collected from the United States, Italy and Spain covered acute and convalescent phases. PBMCs, B-cell-depleted T cells, or T cells provided the cDNA or gDNA that made up the material.

Original methodology: Quantification of nucleated cells was approximated via reference gene primer amplification. Profiling relied on immunoSEQ multiplex PCR, and the TCRdb table lists in-frame clones only, not all of them. V and J calls and clone size are copied from that table; D and trimming were computed from the DNA. The table records some 260,000 clones, 80% to 90% of them present only once. Seattle patients were enrolled during active infection and followed longitudinally. Looked up from germline, CDR1 is SQVTM and CDR2 is ANQGSEA. V was trimmed by 2 bases and J by 6 bases, leaving 8 bases between them. There are 12 residues in the CDR3.

The specimen sequenced was peripheral blood. The sequence derives from a woman between 65 and 79 years old with COVID-19, enrolled during active disease. The V call is TRBV29-1, the J call TRBJ2-1; D possibly corresponds to TRBD1 (6 bases). For the CDR3, the DNA is TGCAGCGTTGAATTGACAGGCAATGAGCAGTTCTTC. It specifies CSVELTGNEQFF.